This T cell receptor beta chain came from a study of OX40 agonist ivuxolimab in advanced cancers. Using immunoSEQ multiplex PCR, the repertoire was profiled, and TCRdb retains in-frame clones only, with some absent. The repertoire holds about 89,000 clones, with around 84% as singletons. The study, taken as a whole, reports: Among T cells, CD8+ cells averaged more expanded clones than CD4+ cells.

The V gene lost 4 bases and the J gene lost 0 bases, with 22 bases spanning the gap. The length of the CDR3 is 20 residues. Germline CDR1 MGHRA, CDR2 YSYEKL. As concerns this clone: The antigen is undetermined.

This sequence joins TRBV4-1 and TRBJ2-6; TRBD2 might be the D (6 bases). This clonotype was obtained from an adult with an advanced solid tumor such as melanoma, head and neck, liver or kidney cancer. Sample: CD4+ or CD8+ T cells sorted from blood, taken in a trial of the OX40 agonist ivuxolimab. CDR3 protein: CASSRVGGVMISSGANVLTF. CDR3 DNA sequence: TGCGCCAGCAGCCGAGTCGGCGGGGTGATGATTTCCTCTGGGGCCAACGTCCTGACTTTC.